This paragraph reports one TCR beta chain. Its antigen is undetermined. The sample originates from a study of CD8 T cells in ankylosing spondylitis. Study-level points and caveats: A TCR beta motif of under ten highly homologous variants appeared characteristic of ankylosing spondylitis blood.

From the 5' RACE reads, TCRdb called clonotypes with MiXCR, one entry per CDR3 protein. This sample has a few hundred thousand distinct CDR3 sequences, with 15% to 20% found just once. The specimen sequenced was blood, either unsorted or a sorted T cell fraction (not recorded which). This receptor was taken from a male donor with ankylosing spondylitis.

CDR3 sequence (DNA): TGTGCCAGCACCGACACCTTAAGCTCCTACGAGCAGTACTTC. Protein: CASTDTLSSYEQYF. V and J are TRBV28 and TRBJ2-7; D is ambiguous. CDR3 length: 14 amino acids. The germline V gene encodes CDR1 MDHEN and CDR2 SYDVKM. Trimming cost V 7 bases and J 0 bases, with 13 bases left between them.